The 25 T cell receptor beta chains in this list originate from one sample, sequenced in a study of spatial heterogeneity in lung cancer. Time point here: sample taken at primary tumor resection. Tumor, nontumor lung or frozen PBMC supplied whole RNA, sequenced without sorting. TCRdb processed the 5' RACE reads anew with MiXCR; each CDR3 protein has one entry. This sample yields tens of thousands of distinct CDR3 sequences, of which roughly 9.5% are seen a single time; less than 9% belongs to the top ten. The starting material was PBMCs, obtained at surgery. These TCRs come from a male donor with early-stage non-small cell lung cancer.

At least ten counts were recorded for this clonotype. The gene calls are TRBV29-1 and TRBJ2-7; D uncertain. Trimming shortened V by 4 bases and J by 4 bases, and 11 bases separated the two germline ends. Germline V gene data show CDR1 as SQVTM and CDR2 as ANQGSEA. This CDR3 contains 12 residues. CDR3 coding DNA: TGCAGCGTTGCTAAAACCGCTTACGAGCAGTACTTC. Protein: CSVAKTAYEQYF.

This clonotype was counted at least ten times. The rearrangement uses TRBV28 and TRBJ2-3, with TRBD1 matching 10 bases. CDR1 and CDR2 (germline): MDHEN, SYDVKM. The CDR3 has 12 residues. The ends lost 11 bases at V and 4 bases at J; junction bases unmatched: 3. The CDR3 sequence: CAGTGDADTQYF. CDR3 DNA: TGTGCCGGGACAGGGGACGCAGATACGCAGTATTTT. Looking up the rest from reference TRBV28 and TRBJ2-3 gives the full variable domain: DVKVTQSSRYLVKRTGEKVFLECVQDMDHENMFWYRQDPGLGLRLIYFSYDVKMKEKGDIPEGYSVSREKKERFSLILESASTNQTSMYLCAGTGDADTQYFGPGTRLTVL.

The chain uses TRBV5-6 and TRBJ2-7; a possible D gene is TRBD1 (5 bases). Germline lookup yields CDR1 SGHDT and CDR2 YYEEEE. Trimming took off 0 bases at V and 7 bases at J, with 11 bases between the two ends. This CDR3 has 13 amino acids. The CDR3: CASSLVQVEEQYF. CDR3 sequence (DNA): TGTGCCAGCAGCTTGGTACAGGTAGAGGAGCAGTACTTC.

This clonotype was detected many times. The rearrangement joins TRBV21-1 to TRBJ1-3; whether TRBD1, the table's D call, matches the DNA was not checked. TRBV21-1 counts as a pseudogene. The CDR3 is 14 amino acids. CDR3 sequence: CASSGQAPGNTIYF. CDR3 DNA sequence: TGTGCCAGCAGCGGACAGGCTCCTGGAAACACCATATATTTT.

At least ten counts were recorded for this clonotype. This sequence joins TRBV3-1 and TRBJ2-7; 11 nucleotides agree with TRBD2. V lost 4 bases to trimming and J lost 7 bases; unmatched junction nucleotides: 3. CDR3 length: 13 residues. Germline V gene lookup returns CDR1 LGHDT and CDR2 YNNKEL (reference sequence). The CDR3, as DNA: TGTGCCAGCAGCCTTACTAGCGGGAGTGAGCAGTACTTC. Translating it yields CASSLTSGSEQYF.

The chain has TRBV5-1 and TRBJ2-1; weak D call: TRBD1 (6 bases). V dropped 1 base and J dropped 4 bases, with 12 bases sitting between them. The germline V gene has CDR1 SGHRS and CDR2 YFSETQ. The CDR3 is 15 amino acids. This CDR3 is CASSLSGQMYNEQFF. The CDR3 DNA is TGCGCCAGCAGCTTGAGCGGACAGATGTACAATGAGCAGTTCTTC.

This clonotype was observed many times. J is TRBJ2-3 and V is TRBV7-9; D gene unclear. Germline CDR1 and CDR2: SEHNR and FQNEAQ (reference sequence). Trimming removed 6 bases at V and 4 bases at J, with 17 bases between. The CDR3 extends over 15 amino acids. The CDR3 nucleotides are TGTGCCAGCAGGATAGGGATGAGCACTTCAGATACGCAGTATTTT. It encodes CASRIGMSTSDTQYF.

This clonotype was detected ten times or more. The chain links TRBV5-1 to TRBJ1-5; D uncertain. Looked up from germline, CDR1 is SGHRS and CDR2 is YFSETQ. The CDR3 is 15 amino acids. V gave up 0 bases and J gave up 0 bases, with 7 bases separating them. The CDR3 is CASSLDGYSNQPQHF. The CDR3 coding sequence is TGCGCCAGCAGCTTGGACGGTTATAGCAATCAGCCCCAGCATTTT.

This clonotype was detected ten times or more. V is TRBV15 and J is TRBJ2-7; D gene unclear. The V gene's germline CDR1 is LNHNV and CDR2 YYDKDF (reference sequence). The CDR3 consists of 14 residues. Between the trimmed V and J ends, which lost 1 base and 3 bases, there was a span of 10 bases. CDR3 DNA sequence: TGTGCCACCAGCAGAGGTCGAGGCAACTACGAGCAGTACTTC. As protein: CATSRGRGNYEQYF.

This clonotype was recorded a few times. The chain links TRBV11-2 to TRBJ2-3; 7 bases fit TRBD1. Germline V CDR1 and CDR2: SGHAT, FQNNGV. With V trimmed by 5 bases and J by 2 bases, 7 bases remained unmatched. This CDR3 spans 15 amino acids. The CDR3 protein is CASSTGTAYTDTQYF. Written as DNA, the CDR3 is TGTGCCAGCAGCACCGGGACAGCGTACACAGATACGCAGTATTTT.

The table lists this clonotype with a few counts. The CDR3 loop reads CASSRLAGAENEQFF. The CDR3 DNA reads TGCGCCAGCAGCCGGCTAGCGGGAGCCGAGAATGAGCAGTTCTTC. The rearrangement links TRBV5-1 to TRBJ2-1; TRBD2 matches at 10 bases. CDR1 SGHRS and CDR2 YFSETQ come from the germline V gene. This CDR3 comprises 15 residues. The V gene end was trimmed by 4 bases and the J gene end by 7 bases; junction bases not matched to a gene: 8. Full variable domain (rest looked up from reference TRBV5-1 and TRBJ2-1): KAGVTQTPRYLIKTRGQQVTLSCSPISGHRSVSWYQQTPGQGLQFLFEYFSETQRNKGNFPGRFSGRQFSNSRSEMNVSTLELGDSALYLCASSRLAGAENEQFFGPGTRLTVL.

This clonotype was counted a few times. V usage is TRBV6-2 or TRBV6-3 and J usage is TRBJ2-5; TRBD2 is a possible D gene (6 bases). The CDR3 sequence is 18 residues long. The germline gives CDR1 MNHEY, CDR2 SVGEGT. The V end was cut by 0 bases, the J end by 1 base, with 18 bases between. The CDR3 here is CASSYSLSRGGLQETQYF. CDR3 DNA sequence: TGTGCCAGCAGTTACTCGCTATCGCGGGGCGGACTCCAAGAGACCCAGTACTTC.

V gene TRBV20-1 combines with J gene TRBJ1-1, with D perhaps TRBD1 (5 bases). V gave up 4 bases and J gave up 8 bases, with 11 bases separating them. Germline lookup yields CDR1 DFQATT and CDR2 SNEGSKA (reference sequence). The CDR3 contains 11 residues. The CDR3 sequence: CSAKSKGEAFF. The CDR3 DNA is TGCAGTGCTAAGTCGAAGGGGGAAGCTTTCTTT.

This clonotype has a count of ten or more. The J gene is TRBJ2-2, the V gene TRBV6-4; either TRBD1 or TRBD2 may supply D (5 bases each). This CDR3 is 15 amino acids long. The germline gives CDR1 MRHNA, CDR2 SNTAGT. Trimming took off 0 bases at V and 4 bases at J, with 9 bases between the two ends. The CDR3 protein is CASSDSTGATGELFF. CDR3 bases: TGTGCCAGCAGTGACTCGACCGGGGCCACCGGGGAGCTGTTTTTT.

This clonotype has at least ten counts. CDR3 nucleotides: TGTGCCAGCAGCCAACCGGGGCGGGAGGGGGTAGATACGCAGTATTTT. Translated: CASSQPGREGVDTQYF. The chain couples TRBV3-1 to TRBJ2-3, with TRBD2 matching 9 bases. The length of the CDR3 is 16 residues. Germline-derived CDR1 and CDR2 are LGHDT and YNNKEL (reference sequence). Trimming at V came to 2 bases and at J to 5 bases, leaving 8 bases not matched to a gene.

The sample holds a few counts of this clonotype. Here the CDR3 DNA reads TGTGCCAGCAGCATTGCGGGGGGCACCCTAGAGACCCAGTACTTC. Translating it yields CASSIAGGTLETQYF. V is TRBV6-2 or TRBV6-3 and J is TRBJ2-5; 8 nucleotides match TRBD2. The junction had 10 bases not matched to a gene; V was cut back by 6 bases and J by 4 bases. CDR1 is MNHEY, CDR2 SVGEGT, per germline. CDR3 length: 15 amino acids.

The chain recombines TRBV7-2 with TRBJ2-3, with 8 bases matching TRBD2. The germline CDR1 and CDR2 sequences are SGHTA and FQGNSA. V dropped 3 bases and J dropped 2; count of bases not matched to a gene: 7. CDR3 length: 16 amino acids. Here the CDR3 reads CASSFGSGRYTDTQYF. CDR3 DNA sequence: TGTGCCAGCAGCTTCGGAAGCGGGAGATACACAGATACGCAGTATTTT.

The J gene is TRBJ2-7, the V gene TRBV2; D not certain. Deletions cut 7 bases from V and 12 bases from J, with 16 bases between. This CDR3 is 11 amino acids long. Per germline, CDR1 SNHLY and CDR2 FYNNEI. This CDR3 reads CASTGVTTPYF. For the CDR3, the DNA is TGTGCCAGCACTGGAGTCACAACACCGTACTTC.

The sample holds many counts of this clonotype. The V call is TRBV4-3, the J call TRBJ2-7, with 9 positions matching TRBD1. The ends lost 0 bases at V and 1 base at J; junction bases unmatched: 4. CDR1 is LGHNA, CDR2 YSLEER, per germline. CDR3 size: 16 residues. CDR3: CASSQDLGQGSYEQYF. CDR3 bases: TGCGCCAGCAGCCAAGATCTGGGACAGGGTTCCTACGAGCAGTACTTC.

There are many counts of this clonotype. This sequence joins TRBV25-1 and TRBJ2-3; 9 bases agree with TRBD1. Losses at the gene ends were 4 bases for V and 1 base for J; bases not matched to a gene: 0. Germline-derived CDR1 and CDR2 are MGHDK and SYGVNS. CDR3 length: 14 amino acids. The CDR3 sequence: CASSGTGGTDTQYF. CDR3 nucleotides: TGTGCCAGCAGTGGGACAGGGGGCACAGATACGCAGTATTTT.

This clonotype was counted a few times. This rearrangement joins TRBV20-1 to TRBJ1-4, with TRBD1 identical over 7 bases. The length of the CDR3 is 14 residues. After removal of 1 base from V and 10 bases from J, the junction contained 9 bases not matched to a gene. Germline V gives CDR1 DFQATT, CDR2 SNEGSKA (reference sequence). This CDR3 is CSARGDRERVKLFF. DNA for the CDR3: TGCAGTGCTAGAGGCGACAGGGAACGGGTAAAACTGTTTTTT.

This clonotype was picked up many times. The CDR3 here is CASSLGRGGHDNEQFF. CDR3 DNA sequence: TGCGCCAGCAGCTTGGGACGCGGGGGTCATGACAATGAGCAGTTCTTC. The V and J genes are TRBV5-1 and TRBJ2-1, with TRBD2 matching 7 bases. CDR1 is SGHRS, CDR2 YFSETQ, per germline. There are 16 residues in the CDR3. The J segment lost 5 bases and the V segment lost 0 bases, leaving 8 bases of the junction unmatched.

The chain is built from TRBV12-3 or TRBV12-4 and TRBJ2-5; possibly TRBD2 for D (5 bases). V was clipped by 4 bases and J by 4 bases, with 10 bases between them. The CDR3 loop spans 13 amino acids. CDR3 sequence (DNA): TGTGCCAGCAGTTCCCTAGCATCAGAGACCCAGTACTTC. Amino acids: CASSSLASETQYF.

This clonotype was counted at least ten times. The chain couples TRBV9 to TRBJ2-5, with 12 bases that match TRBD1. V trimming: 3 bases; J trimming: 2 bases; junction bases outside the gene matches: 2. Germline V CDR1 and CDR2: SGDLS, YYNGEE. The CDR3 totals 15 residues. The CDR3 DNA sequence: TGTGCCAGCAGCGGGGACAGGGGGCCTCAAGAGACCCAGTACTTC. Its translation is CASSGDRGPQETQYF.

This clonotype was picked up many times. The chain uses TRBV10-2 and TRBJ1-2; no clear D. Per the germline V gene, CDR1 is WSHSY and CDR2 is SAAADI. V lost 4 bases to trimming and J lost 2 bases, with 5 bases between them. CDR3 length: 12 amino acids. CDR3 sequence (DNA): TGCGCCAGCAGTGCGGGGAACTATGGCTACACCTTC. This sequence encodes CASSAGNYGYTF.